Listed below are T cell receptor beta chains from one sample, sequenced in a study of blood T cell repertoires in COVID-19. Clones were read by immunoSEQ multiplex PCR, and TCRdb kept only the in-frame ones, dropping some. The profile covers some 330,000 clones, with under 85% appearing a single time and approximately 5% taken by the ten largest. Sequenced material: PBMCs or T cells enriched from blood (not recorded which). These receptors were obtained from a woman aged 50 to 60 who had recovered from COVID-19. CDR3s include the opening cysteine and the closing phenylalanine or tryptophan. D genes are given only for firm matches. Rows may omit the clone size; those that give it use once, few, many or a size class.

clone_size: -
d_call: TRBD1
v_call: TRBV27
j_call: TRBJ1-1
cdr3_aa: CASSLTGGNAFF
cdr3_nt: TGTGCCAGCAGTTTAACAGGGGGGAATGCTTTCTTT

clone_size: -
d_call: TRBD2
v_call: TRBV9
j_call: TRBJ2-7
cdr3_aa: CASSVLGTSPSYEQYF
cdr3_nt: TGTGCCAGCAGCGTACTCGGGACTAGCCCCTCCTACGAGCAGTACTTC

clone_size: -
d_call: -
v_call: TRBV6-5
j_call: TRBJ1-2
cdr3_aa: CASSLVRGNYGYTF
cdr3_nt: TGTGCCAGCAGTTTGGTTAGGGGTAACTATGGCTACACCTTC

clone_size: -
d_call: TRBD2
v_call: TRBV7-2
j_call: TRBJ2-7
cdr3_aa: CASSESGGYEQYF
cdr3_nt: TGTGCCAGCAGCGAATCGGGGGGATACGAGCAGTACTTC

clone_size: -
d_call: TRBD1
v_call: TRBV6-5
j_call: TRBJ2-7
cdr3_aa: CASSYGQGGTYEQYF
cdr3_nt: TGTGCCAGCAGTTACGGACAGGGGGGAACCTACGAGCAGTACTTC

clone_size: once
d_call: -
v_call: TRBV3-1/TRBV3-2
j_call: TRBJ2-1
cdr3_aa: CASSQAPRVGEQFF
cdr3_nt: TGTGCCAGCAGCCAAGCGCCGAGGGTCGGTGAGCAGTTCTTC

clone_size: -
d_call: TRBD2
v_call: TRBV5-4
j_call: TRBJ2-3
cdr3_aa: CASSAGLAGARADTQYF
cdr3_nt: TGTGCCAGCAGCGCCGGACTAGCGGGGGCCCGCGCAGATACGCAGTATTTT

clone_size: -
d_call: TRBD1
v_call: TRBV27
j_call: TRBJ2-7
cdr3_aa: CASSPRGLSYEQYF
cdr3_nt: TGTGCCAGCAGTCCCAGGGGGCTCTCCTACGAGCAGTACTTC

clone_size: -
d_call: -
v_call: TRBV6-1
j_call: TRBJ1-2
cdr3_aa: CASSEGGRPNYGYTF
cdr3_nt: TGTGCCAGCAGTGAAGGTGGCCGTCCTAACTATGGCTACACCTTC

clone_size: -
d_call: TRBD1
v_call: TRBV4-1
j_call: TRBJ2-7
cdr3_aa: CASSQEAGQGTYEQYF
cdr3_nt: TGCGCCAGCAGCCAAGAGGCGGGACAGGGGACCTACGAGCAGTACTTC

clone_size: -
d_call: TRBD1
v_call: TRBV6-5
j_call: TRBJ2-7
cdr3_aa: CASTDRVLSYEQYF
cdr3_nt: TGTGCCAGCACCGACAGGGTCCTCTCCTACGAGCAGTACTTC

clone_size: once
d_call: TRBD1
v_call: TRBV24-1
j_call: TRBJ1-5
cdr3_aa: CATSDLTGGNSNQPQHF
cdr3_nt: TGTGCCACCAGTGATTTGACAGGGGGAAATAGCAATCAGCCCCAGCATTTT

clone_size: -
d_call: -
v_call: TRBV7-2
j_call: TRBJ2-3
cdr3_aa: CASSPQSGTQYF
cdr3_nt: TGTGCCAGCAGCCCACAGTCCGGTACGCAGTATTTT

clone_size: -
d_call: TRBD2
v_call: TRBV5-4
j_call: TRBJ2-5
cdr3_aa: CASSLPSGGGETQYF
cdr3_nt: TGTGCCAGCAGCTTGCCTAGCGGGGGGGGAGAGACCCAGTACTTC

clone_size: once
d_call: -
v_call: TRBV4-3
j_call: TRBJ2-3
cdr3_aa: CASSQDWVGADTQYF
cdr3_nt: TGCGCCAGCAGCCAAGATTGGGTGGGAGCAGATACGCAGTATTTT

clone_size: -
d_call: -
v_call: TRBV30
j_call: TRBJ2-3
cdr3_aa: CAWRDNTDTQYF
cdr3_nt: TGTGCCTGGAGGGACAACACAGATACGCAGTATTTT

clone_size: -
d_call: TRBD1
v_call: TRBV7-6
j_call: TRBJ1-3
cdr3_aa: CASSPQPPLTGTGNTIYF
cdr3_nt: TGTGCCAGCAGCCCCCAGCCCCCACTGACAGGGACTGGAAACACCATATATTTT

clone_size: -
d_call: -
v_call: TRBV29-1
j_call: TRBJ1-2
cdr3_aa: CSAVEGNYGYTF
cdr3_nt: TGCAGCGCCGTAGAGGGTAACTATGGCTACACCTTC

clone_size: -
d_call: TRBD2
v_call: TRBV18
j_call: TRBJ2-3
cdr3_aa: CASSDQLAGTQYF
cdr3_nt: TGTGCCAGCTCAGACCAACTAGCGGGTACGCAGTATTTT

clone_size: -
d_call: -
v_call: TRBV3-1/TRBV3-2
j_call: TRBJ1-5
cdr3_aa: CASSWTDSNQPQHF
cdr3_nt: TGTGCCAGCAGCTGGACAGATAGCAATCAGCCCCAGCATTTT

clone_size: -
d_call: -
v_call: TRBV27
j_call: TRBJ1-1
cdr3_aa: CASSLEKRERHYEAFF
cdr3_nt: TGTGCCAGCAGTTTAGAGAAGAGGGAGAGACACTACGAAGCTTTCTTT

clone_size: once
d_call: TRBD1
v_call: TRBV11-3
j_call: TRBJ1-1
cdr3_aa: CASSLGRTGYGTEAFF
cdr3_nt: TGTGCCAGCAGCTTAGGGCGGACAGGGTATGGCACTGAAGCTTTCTTT

clone_size: -
d_call: -
v_call: TRBV29-1
j_call: TRBJ1-2
cdr3_aa: CSVMRANSGDYGYTF
cdr3_nt: TGCAGCGTTATGAGGGCTAATTCTGGGGACTATGGCTACACCTTC

clone_size: -
d_call: -
v_call: TRBV6-2/TRBV6-3
j_call: TRBJ1-2
cdr3_aa: CASRPTGTTKTGNYGYTF
cdr3_nt: TGTGCCAGCAGACCTACTGGGACTACAAAGACGGGAAACTATGGCTACACCTTC

clone_size: -
d_call: TRBD1
v_call: TRBV4-1
j_call: TRBJ1-2
cdr3_aa: CASSPQTGANYGYTF
cdr3_nt: TGCGCCAGCAGCCCTCAAACAGGGGCCAACTATGGCTACACCTTC

clone_size: -
d_call: -
v_call: TRBV4-3
j_call: TRBJ2-5
cdr3_aa: CASSGHLQETQYF
cdr3_nt: TGCGCCAGCTCGGGACACCTCCAAGAGACCCAGTACTTC

clone_size: -
d_call: -
v_call: TRBV7-2
j_call: TRBJ2-7
cdr3_aa: CASSLAGLYEQYF
cdr3_nt: TGTGCCAGCAGCTTAGCGGGACTCTACGAGCAGTACTTC

clone_size: -
d_call: -
v_call: TRBV29-1
j_call: TRBJ1-5
cdr3_aa: CSVVQGSDQPQHF
cdr3_nt: TGCAGCGTGGTACAGGGATCGGATCAGCCCCAGCATTTT

clone_size: -
d_call: TRBD1
v_call: TRBV19
j_call: TRBJ1-1
cdr3_aa: CASSTPGQEAFF
cdr3_nt: TGTGCCAGTAGTACCCCGGGACAGGAAGCTTTCTTT

clone_size: -
d_call: -
v_call: TRBV19
j_call: TRBJ1-4
cdr3_aa: CASSISVTNEKLFF
cdr3_nt: TGTGCCAGTAGTATTTCGGTAACTAATGAAAAACTGTTTTTT

clone_size: many
d_call: -
v_call: TRBV6-6
j_call: TRBJ2-7
cdr3_aa: CASSYGETGPECDF
cdr3_nt: TGTGCCAGCAGTTACGGAGAGACTGGCCCCGAATGTGACTTC

clone_size: -
d_call: -
v_call: TRBV5-5
j_call: TRBJ2-7
cdr3_aa: CASSVLGINSYEQYF
cdr3_nt: TGTGCCAGCAGCGTACTAGGCATAAACTCCTACGAGCAGTACTTC

clone_size: -
d_call: TRBD1
v_call: TRBV30
j_call: TRBJ1-1
cdr3_aa: CAWKGATEAFF
cdr3_nt: TGTGCCTGGAAGGGGGCAACTGAAGCTTTCTTT

clone_size: -
d_call: -
v_call: TRBV6-5
j_call: TRBJ1-1
cdr3_aa: CASYTDRNTEAFF
cdr3_nt: TGTGCCAGCTATACAGACAGGAACACTGAAGCTTTCTTT

clone_size: -
d_call: TRBD2
v_call: TRBV6-2/TRBV6-3
j_call: TRBJ2-1
cdr3_aa: CASSYRAGGPAYNEQFF
cdr3_nt: TGTGCCAGCAGTTACCGAGCGGGAGGGCCTGCCTACAATGAGCAGTTCTTC

clone_size: -
d_call: -
v_call: TRBV19
j_call: TRBJ1-2
cdr3_aa: CASSPRGGAGAGYGYTF
cdr3_nt: TGTGCCAGTAGTCCCCGGGGTGGAGCGGGGGCCGGCTATGGCTACACCTTC

clone_size: -
d_call: -
v_call: TRBV6-6
j_call: TRBJ2-2
cdr3_aa: CASTPVPNTGELFF
cdr3_nt: TGTGCCAGCACCCCGGTTCCGAACACCGGGGAGCTGTTTTTT

clone_size: -
d_call: TRBD2
v_call: TRBV10-2
j_call: TRBJ2-1
cdr3_aa: CASSKLAGGRYNEQFF
cdr3_nt: TGCGCCAGCAGTAAGCTAGCGGGGGGCCGCTACAATGAGCAGTTCTTC

clone_size: -
d_call: -
v_call: TRBV7-8
j_call: TRBJ2-2
cdr3_aa: CASSWAGINTGELFF
cdr3_nt: TGTGCCAGCAGCTGGGCAGGGATAAACACCGGGGAGCTGTTTTTT

clone_size: -
d_call: TRBD1
v_call: TRBV7-2
j_call: TRBJ1-5
cdr3_aa: CASSKGPGQGAFSNQPQHF
cdr3_nt: TGTGCCAGCAGCAAAGGTCCGGGACAGGGGGCATTTAGCAATCAGCCCCAGCATTTT

clone_size: once
d_call: TRBD1
v_call: TRBV2
j_call: TRBJ2-7
cdr3_aa: CASQTGLEEQYF
cdr3_nt: TGTGCCAGTCAGACAGGGCTGGAAGAGCAGTACTTC

clone_size: -
d_call: -
v_call: TRBV29-1
j_call: TRBJ2-1
cdr3_aa: CSVALTGGDNEQFF
cdr3_nt: TGCAGCGTTGCCCTGACAGGTGGGGACAATGAGCAGTTCTTC

clone_size: -
d_call: -
v_call: TRBV4-1
j_call: TRBJ1-1
cdr3_aa: CASSQEGGFTEAFF
cdr3_nt: TGCGCCAGCAGCCAAGAGGGGGGGTTCACTGAAGCTTTCTTT

clone_size: once
d_call: -
v_call: TRBV4-2
j_call: TRBJ1-2
cdr3_aa: CASSQDRDYGYTF
cdr3_nt: TGTGCCAGCAGCCAAGATCGGGATTATGGCTACACCTTC

clone_size: -
d_call: TRBD1
v_call: TRBV30
j_call: TRBJ2-7
cdr3_aa: CAWSRDKTGEYFYEQYF
cdr3_nt: TGTGCCTGGAGTCGTGATAAGACAGGGGAATACTTCTACGAGCAGTACTTC

clone_size: -
d_call: TRBD1
v_call: TRBV5-1
j_call: TRBJ1-3
cdr3_aa: CASSWTGQGTISGNTIYF
cdr3_nt: TGCGCCAGCAGCTGGACGGGACAGGGGACCATTTCTGGAAACACCATATATTTT

clone_size: -
d_call: -
v_call: TRBV5-6
j_call: TRBJ1-5
cdr3_aa: CASSLGPPTADQPQHF
cdr3_nt: TGTGCCAGCAGCTTAGGCCCCCCGACAGCCGATCAGCCCCAGCATTTT

clone_size: -
d_call: -
v_call: TRBV5-1
j_call: TRBJ1-2
cdr3_aa: CASSLYPGSNYGYTF
cdr3_nt: TGCGCCAGCAGCTTGTATCCGGGGTCTAACTATGGCTACACCTTC

clone_size: -
d_call: -
v_call: TRBV19
j_call: TRBJ1-1
cdr3_aa: CASSQPYRVGTEAFF
cdr3_nt: TGTGCCAGTAGTCAACCTTACAGGGTGGGCACTGAAGCTTTCTTT

clone_size: once
d_call: -
v_call: TRBV6-2/TRBV6-3
j_call: TRBJ1-1
cdr3_aa: CASSYSSGRENTEAFF
cdr3_nt: TGTGCCAGCAGTTACTCGAGCGGGCGAGAAAACACTGAAGCTTTCTTT

clone_size: -
d_call: TRBD2
v_call: TRBV7-8
j_call: TRBJ2-3
cdr3_aa: CASSEWTSGGANTDTQYF
cdr3_nt: TGTGCCAGCAGCGAATGGACTAGCGGGGGCGCCAACACAGATACGCAGTATTTT

clone_size: -
d_call: TRBD1
v_call: TRBV5-1
j_call: TRBJ2-3
cdr3_aa: CASSFPDRAPDTQYF
cdr3_nt: TGCGCCAGCAGCTTCCCAGACAGGGCCCCAGATACGCAGTATTTT

clone_size: few
d_call: TRBD1
v_call: TRBV5-1
j_call: TRBJ1-3
cdr3_aa: CASSLAGTGRTDTIYF
cdr3_nt: TGCGCCAGCAGCTTGGCCGGGACAGGGCGGACAGACACCATATATTTT

clone_size: -
d_call: TRBD2
v_call: TRBV4-2
j_call: TRBJ2-7
cdr3_aa: CASSLRTSGISYEQYF
cdr3_nt: TGTGCCAGCAGCCTCCGAACTAGCGGGATCTCCTACGAGCAGTACTTC